The next 11 T cell receptor beta chains were all read from a single sample in a study of cytomegalovirus exposure and HLA in healthy donors. In the PCR, 60 Vbeta and 13 Jbeta primers were used. Assay used: immunoSEQ multiplex PCR; TCRdb lists only in-frame clones, some missing. The table has 100,000 or so clones, 83% seen once. Sequences were obtained from PBMCs. The receptors derive from a man aged 18 to 30 in good health and CMV-seronegative.

V usage is TRBV9 and J usage is TRBJ1-6; D remains ambiguous. The V gene's germline CDR1 is SGDLS and CDR2 YYNGEE. The CDR3 covers 13 residues. V dropped 6 bases and J dropped 6 bases, with 10 bases sitting between them. CDR3 nucleotide sequence: TGTGCCAGCAAGCCATCCGCTAATTCACCCCTCCACTTT. Translation: CASKPSANSPLHF.

V is TRBV4-1 and J is TRBJ2-1, with unresolved D. V dropped 2 bases and J dropped 8 bases, with 10 bases sitting between them. The germline gives CDR1 MGHRA, CDR2 YSYEKL. CDR3 length: 13 amino acids. The CDR3 sequence: CASSQINRDEQFF. As DNA, the CDR3 is TGCGCCAGCAGCCAAATTAATAGAGATGAGCAGTTCTTC.

The V call is TRBV11-3, the J call TRBJ2-3; no reliable D call. Germline-derived CDR1 and CDR2 are SGHNT and YENEEA. CDR3 length: 15 amino acids. V gave up 0 bases and J gave up 2 bases, with 9 bases separating them. CDR3 in amino acids: CASSLEGQNTDTQYF. CDR3 in DNA: TGTGCCAGCAGCTTAGAGGGCCAGAACACAGATACGCAGTATTTT.

The V call is TRBV7-2, the J call TRBJ1-5, with a weak D call TRBD1 (6 bases). The CDR3 is made up of 14 amino acids. Germline V lookup: CDR1 SGHTA, CDR2 FQGNSA. Trimming removed 2 bases from V and 7 bases from J, with 12 bases in between. In nucleotides, the CDR3 is TGTGCCAGCAGCTTAACAGGGTTTGGACAGCCCCAGCATTTT. Protein sequence: CASSLTGFGQPQHF.

The chain carries TRBV6-5 and TRBJ2-2; D unresolved. Trimming left V 5 bases short and J 5 bases short, with 9 bases between. Germline loops: CDR1 MNHEY, CDR2 SVGAGI. The CDR3 totals 13 residues. The CDR3 DNA follows: TGTGCCAGCAGTCCCGCGGAGACCGGGGAGCTGTTTTTT. Protein sequence: CASSPAETGELFF.

The chain has TRBV5-1 and TRBJ2-7, with TRBD2 matching over 10 bases. The trim removed 2 bases at V and 3 bases at J, leaving 8 bases unmatched. This CDR3 has 16 residues. Per germline, CDR1 SGHRS and CDR2 YFSETQ. The CDR3 region has the DNA TGCGCCAGCAGCTTTGCTGGACTAGCGGTTGACTACGAGCAGTACTTC. This codes for CASSFAGLAVDYEQYF.

This CDR3 reads CASRLQGPTEAFF. CDR3 sequence (DNA): TGTGCCAGCCGGTTACAGGGCCCCACTGAAGCTTTCTTT. This chain links TRBV7-2 with TRBJ1-1, with D possibly being TRBD1 (6 bases). Trimming stripped 8 bases from V and 4 bases from J, with 14 bases between. The CDR3 extends over 13 amino acids. Germline V gene lookup returns CDR1 SGHTA and CDR2 FQGNSA.

This clone was seen a handful of times. The chain has TRBV5-4 and TRBJ2-1; 7 bases line up with TRBD1. The V and J ends lost 6 bases and 3 bases, in that order; junction bases with no gene match: 6. Germline-derived CDR1 and CDR2 are SGHNT and YYREEE (reference sequence). This CDR3 comprises 14 residues. DNA of the CDR3: TGTGCCAGCACCCGACAGGGAAGCTACAATGAGCAGTTCTTC. This sequence encodes CASTRQGSYNEQFF. Combining the CDR3 with reference TRBV5-4 and TRBJ2-1 gives the whole variable domain ETGVTQSPTHLIKTRGQQVTLRCSSQSGHNTVSWYQQALGQGPQFIFQYYREEENGRGNFPPRFSGLQFPNYSSELNVNALELDDSALYLCASTRQGSYNEQFFGPGTRLTVL.

In this sample, this clone turned up a few times. The gene calls are TRBV10-2 and TRBJ2-7; 12 positions agree with TRBD2. V dropped 4 bases and J dropped 2; count of bases not matched to a gene: 0. Germline V gene data show CDR1 as WSHSY and CDR2 as SAAADI. CDR3 size: 14 residues. The CDR3 bases are TGCGCCAGCAGTGGACTAGCGGGAGCCTACGAGCAGTACTTC. It encodes CASSGLAGAYEQYF.

The chain combines TRBV9 with TRBJ1-4, with D perhaps matching TRBD1 (5 bases). The CDR3 length is 15 residues. Germline lookup yields CDR1 SGDLS and CDR2 YYNGEE. Trimming took off 1 base at V and 2 bases at J, with 9 bases between the two ends. The CDR3 bases are TGTGCCAGCAGCGTACAGGGAGGGACTAATGAAAAACTGTTTTTT. Encoded protein: CASSVQGGTNEKLFF.

This rearrangement joins TRBV9 to TRBJ1-2; 9 positions agree with TRBD1. CDR3 length: 13 amino acids. CDR1 is SGDLS, CDR2 YYNGEE, per germline. The V and J ends lost 4 bases and 5 bases, in that order; junction bases with no gene match: 3. The CDR3 spells CASSLQGAYGYTF. The DNA of the CDR3 is TGTGCCAGCAGCCTACAGGGGGCATATGGCTACACCTTC.